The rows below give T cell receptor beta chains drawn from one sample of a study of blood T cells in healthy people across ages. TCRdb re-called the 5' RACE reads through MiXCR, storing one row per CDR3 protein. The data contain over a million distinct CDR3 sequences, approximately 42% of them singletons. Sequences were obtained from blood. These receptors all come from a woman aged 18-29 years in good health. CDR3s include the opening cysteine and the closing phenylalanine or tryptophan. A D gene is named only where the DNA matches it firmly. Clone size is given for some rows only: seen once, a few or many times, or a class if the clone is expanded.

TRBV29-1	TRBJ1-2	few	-	CSVGGGSYGYTF	TGCAGCGTTGGGGGGGGCAGCTATGGCTACACCTTC
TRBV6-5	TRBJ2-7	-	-	CASSIDRVEQYF	TGTGCCAGCAGTATTGATCGGGTCGAGCAGTACTTC
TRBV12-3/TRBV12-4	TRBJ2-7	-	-	CASSSPGSGPSYEQYF	TGTGCCAGCAGTTCCCCTGGTAGCGGACCCTCCTACGAGCAGTACTTC
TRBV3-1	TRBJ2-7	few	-	CASSHNSLEQYF	TGTGCCAGCAGCCACAACTCCCTCGAGCAGTACTTC
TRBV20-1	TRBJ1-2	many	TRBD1	CSAPGQTGHGYTF	TGCAGTGCCCCGGGACAGACGGGGCATGGCTACACCTTC
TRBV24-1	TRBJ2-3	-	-	CATADSFSTDTQYF	TGTGCCACCGCGGACAGTTTTAGCACAGATACGCAGTATTTT
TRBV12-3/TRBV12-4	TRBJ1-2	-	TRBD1	CASSRDSSYGYTF	TGTGCCAGCAGTCGGGACAGCTCTTATGGCTACACCTTC
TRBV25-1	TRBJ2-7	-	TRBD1	CASSGHRGSSYNEQYF	TGTGCCAGCAGTGGCCACAGGGGGAGCTCCTACAATGAGCAGTACTTC
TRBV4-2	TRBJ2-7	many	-	CASSQDGQGFSYEQYF	TGTGCCAGCAGCCAAGATGGGCAGGGATTCTCCTACGAGCAGTACTTC
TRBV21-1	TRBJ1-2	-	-	CASLLGPPYGYTF	TGTGCCAGCCTCTTGGGGCCCCCCTATGGCTACACCTTC
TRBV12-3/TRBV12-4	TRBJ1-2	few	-	CASSLEPQKGYTF	TGTGCCAGCAGTTTAGAGCCCCAAAAAGGCTACACCTTC
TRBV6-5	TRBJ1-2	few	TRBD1	CASSYKDRGLFGYTF	TGTGCCAGCAGTTACAAAGACAGGGGGCTTTTCGGCTACACCTTC
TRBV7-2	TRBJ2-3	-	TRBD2	CASSFMSREGLDTQYF	TGTGCCAGCAGCTTCATGAGCCGGGAGGGCCTGGATACGCAGTATTTT
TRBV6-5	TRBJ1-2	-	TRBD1	CASSPRQGGPSYGYTF	TGTGCCAGCAGCCCTAGACAGGGAGGACCGTCCTATGGCTACACCTTC
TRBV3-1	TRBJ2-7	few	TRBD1	CASRRAGTGTYEQYF	TGTGCCAGCAGGCGCGCCGGGACAGGGACCTACGAGCAGTACTTC
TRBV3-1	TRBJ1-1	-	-	CASSQFTEAFF	TGTGCCAGCAGCCAGTTCACTGAAGCTTTCTTT
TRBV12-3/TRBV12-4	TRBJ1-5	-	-	CASSLARGHNQPQHF	TGTGCCAGCAGTTTAGCGCGCGGGCATAATCAGCCCCAGCATTTT